A selection of T cell receptor beta chains follows, all from one sample in a study of blood T cell repertoires in COVID-19. TCRdb keeps only in-frame clones here, not all; method: immunoSEQ multiplex PCR. The sample consists of approximately 220,000 clones, 86% of them appearing once. The sequenced sample was peripheral blood. The source of these receptors is a woman aged 50 to 60 with acute or convalescent COVID-19. Both conserved end residues are part of each CDR3. The D gene is left open where the match is weak.

cdr3_aa j_call d_call v_call
CASSAGQTSTDTQYF TRBJ2-3 . TRBV11-2
CASSWDSQETQYF TRBJ2-5 . TRBV2
CAIRPSSGGQETQYF TRBJ2-5 TRBD2 TRBV10-3
CASSQGVPEVAKNIQYF TRBJ2-4 . TRBV3-1/TRBV3-2
CSVIPGAANYGYTF TRBJ1-2 . TRBV29-1
CASSLVWTGNGYTF TRBJ1-2 TRBD1 TRBV6-2/TRBV6-3
CASSPSGLVRGETQYF TRBJ2-5 TRBD2 TRBV28
CASSGLAGEKETQYF TRBJ2-5 TRBD2 TRBV25-1
CASSNPRADTQYF TRBJ2-3 . TRBV5-1
CASAGNTEAFF TRBJ1-1 . TRBV6-5
CATSVTGGLRIQYF TRBJ2-4 TRBD1 TRBV15
CASSFNMNTEAFF TRBJ1-1 . TRBV5-1
CASSSDRGMFF TRBJ2-2 TRBD1 TRBV12-3/TRBV12-4
CASSLRLGSYNEQFF TRBJ2-1 . TRBV5-4
CASREDRGHGYTF TRBJ1-2 TRBD1 TRBV5-1
CASSFLGDQFF TRBJ2-1 . TRBV7-8
CASSRSLVETQYF TRBJ2-5 . TRBV27
CASSLAFGEGYGYTF TRBJ1-2 . TRBV7-2
CASSLPGQGANEQYF TRBJ2-7 TRBD1 TRBV7-6
CASSQVGGRGYTF TRBJ1-2 . TRBV3-1/TRBV3-2
CAWSYSPSGNTIYF TRBJ1-3 . TRBV30
CASSLGQVYSYEQYF TRBJ2-7 TRBD1 TRBV18
CASSPSRGSTEAFF TRBJ1-1 . TRBV18
CASSSSYRNYGYTF TRBJ1-2 . TRBV5-5
CASSGPLGTAANEKLFF TRBJ1-4 TRBD1 TRBV9
CASSYTWARLAGGHWELFF TRBJ2-2 TRBD2 TRBV27
CAWTLREGLPSYF TRBJ2-7 TRBD2 TRBV30
CASSLEAQVFAQYF TRBJ2-5 . TRBV7-8
CASSMDRAYGYTF TRBJ1-2 . TRBV19
CASSVGEASSYEQYF TRBJ2-7 . TRBV9
CASRPDRANTGELFF TRBJ2-2 TRBD1 TRBV7-9
CATSDTGTARETQYF TRBJ2-5 TRBD1 TRBV24-1
CASSLGGTGGRGEKLFF TRBJ1-4 TRBD1 TRBV5-1
CASSEVAGGGFKNNEQFF TRBJ2-1 . TRBV6-1
CASSFTWVAANTGELFF TRBJ2-2 . TRBV27
CASSLGTQKDTDTQYF TRBJ2-3 . TRBV7-8
CASRRQGVDEQFF TRBJ2-1 TRBD1 TRBV6-5
CASSEPGVPEAFF TRBJ1-1 . TRBV10-2
CASSLNAGEGELFF TRBJ2-2 TRBD2 TRBV5-6
CASSLAHRDGYTF TRBJ1-2 . TRBV12-3/TRBV12-4
CASSREGQETQYF TRBJ2-5 TRBD2 TRBV11-2
CASSLDSRGQETQYF TRBJ2-5 . TRBV7-6
CASTPGVYPYEQYF TRBJ2-7 . TRBV6-5
CASSPNNEQFF TRBJ2-1 . TRBV2
CASSQIAGGPTDTQYF TRBJ2-3 TRBD2 TRBV27
CASSIEGGNTGELFF TRBJ2-2 . TRBV19
CASTTSGNAGRANEQFF TRBJ2-1 TRBD2 TRBV28
CASNRGDRETGYGYTF TRBJ1-2 TRBD1 TRBV7-9
CATSEFVYAGYTF TRBJ1-2 . TRBV24-1
CASSSGLAGVMEETQYF TRBJ2-5 TRBD2 TRBV6-2/TRBV6-3